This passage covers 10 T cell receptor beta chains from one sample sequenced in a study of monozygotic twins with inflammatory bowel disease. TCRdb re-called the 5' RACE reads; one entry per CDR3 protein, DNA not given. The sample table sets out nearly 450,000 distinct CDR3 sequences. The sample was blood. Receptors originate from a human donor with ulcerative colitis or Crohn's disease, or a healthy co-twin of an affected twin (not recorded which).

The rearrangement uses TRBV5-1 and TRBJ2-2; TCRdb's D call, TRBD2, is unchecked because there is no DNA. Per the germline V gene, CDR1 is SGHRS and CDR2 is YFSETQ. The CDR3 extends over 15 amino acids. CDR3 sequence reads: CASSLSGVNTGELFF.

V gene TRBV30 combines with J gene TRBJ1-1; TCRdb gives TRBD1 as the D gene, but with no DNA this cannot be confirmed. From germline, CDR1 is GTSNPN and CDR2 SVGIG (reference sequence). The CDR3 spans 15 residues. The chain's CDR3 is CAWSRRQGVNTEAFF.

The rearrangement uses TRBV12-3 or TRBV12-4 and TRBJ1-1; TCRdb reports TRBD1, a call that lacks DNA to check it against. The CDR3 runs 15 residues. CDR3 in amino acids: CASSFRMIGGTEAFF.

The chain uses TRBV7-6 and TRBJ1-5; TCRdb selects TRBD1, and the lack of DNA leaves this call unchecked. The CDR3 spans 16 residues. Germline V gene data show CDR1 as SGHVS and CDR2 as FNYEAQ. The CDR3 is CASSSKPPGGSQPQHF.

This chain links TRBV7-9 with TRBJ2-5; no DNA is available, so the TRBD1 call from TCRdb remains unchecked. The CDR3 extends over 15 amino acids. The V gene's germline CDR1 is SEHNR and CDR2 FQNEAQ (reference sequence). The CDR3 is CASSLAEGREETQYF.

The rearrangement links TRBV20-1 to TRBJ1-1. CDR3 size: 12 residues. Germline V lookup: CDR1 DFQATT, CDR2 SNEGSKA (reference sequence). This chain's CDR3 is CSAPAGVIGAFF.

CDR3 loop: CASSMSGSSNQPQHF. This chain joins TRBV25-1 and TRBJ1-5. Germline-derived CDR1 and CDR2 are MGHDK and SYGVNS. The CDR3 loop spans 15 amino acids.

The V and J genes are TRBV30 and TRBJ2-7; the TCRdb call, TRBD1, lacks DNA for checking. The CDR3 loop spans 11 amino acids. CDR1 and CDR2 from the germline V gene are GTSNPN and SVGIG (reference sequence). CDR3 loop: CAWSNRYEQYF.

The CDR3 loop is CASSSSGSLNEQFF. J is TRBJ2-1 and V is TRBV6-2 or TRBV6-3. This CDR3 is built from 14 residues. Germline CDR1 is MNHEY and CDR2 is SVGEGT.

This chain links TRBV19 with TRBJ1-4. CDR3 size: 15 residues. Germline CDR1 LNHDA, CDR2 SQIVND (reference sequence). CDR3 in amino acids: CASSIAAGMNEKLFF.